The 27 T cell receptor beta chains given below trace back to one sample, sequenced in a study of cytomegalovirus exposure and HLA in healthy donors. The study ran its PCR with 60 Vbeta and 13 Jbeta primers. Sequencing was performed with immunoSEQ multiplex PCR; in TCRdb, only in-frame clones are kept and a portion is missing. Of about 110,000 clones in the sample, over 55% were seen once. The material sequenced was PBMCs. These receptors were collected from a female donor in good health and CMV-seronegative.

The V and J genes are TRBV28 and TRBJ2-7, with 7 bases lining up with TRBD2. There are 15 residues in the CDR3. Germline V lookup: CDR1 MDHEN, CDR2 SYDVKM. The junction had 9 bases not matched to a gene; V was cut back by 7 bases and J by 0 bases. The CDR3 reads CASNGGGTVSYEQYF. The CDR3 DNA is TGTGCCAGCAATGGGGGGGGGACGGTCTCCTACGAGCAGTACTTC.

The chain uses TRBV18 and TRBJ1-4; 8 nucleotides agree with TRBD1. The length of the CDR3 is 13 residues. The junction had 6 bases not matched to a gene; V was cut back by 10 bases and J by 5 bases. Germline V lookup: CDR1 KGHSH, CDR2 LQKENI. The CDR3 sequence is CATLDRANEKLFF. DNA of the CDR3: TGTGCCACCTTGGACAGGGCGAATGAAAAACTGTTTTTT.

The chain is built from TRBV7-3 and TRBJ1-2; TRBD1 matches at 10 bases. This CDR3 has 14 amino acids. V shed 3 bases, J shed 8 bases, and the junction held 6 bases outside the gene matches. Germline V gene sequence: CDR1 SGHTA, CDR2 FQGTGA. The CDR3 DNA is TGTGCCAGCAGCTTGACAGGGGGCATAGAGGGCTACACCTTC. Translated, it gives CASSLTGGIEGYTF.

The genes are TRBV5-4 and TRBJ2-3; D possibly corresponds to TRBD1 (5 bases). CDR1 is SGHNT and CDR2 is YYREEE in the germline V gene (reference sequence). This CDR3 is built from 16 residues. Between the trimmed V and J ends, which lost 3 bases and 2 bases, there was a span of 16 bases. CDR3 loop: CASSSPGRRDTDTQYF. For the CDR3, the DNA is TGTGCCAGCAGCTCCCCCGGGCGCAGGGACACAGATACGCAGTATTTT.

The rearrangement uses TRBV5-4 and TRBJ2-7, with a possible D match to TRBD2 (6 bases). The CDR3 consists of 16 residues. The germline V and J ends were trimmed by 3 bases and 4 bases, with 20 bases remaining between them. The germline CDR1 and CDR2 sequences are SGHNT and YYREEE (reference sequence). The CDR3 reads CASSWQGGELVYEQYF. CDR3 sequence (DNA): TGTGCCAGCAGCTGGCAAGGAGGGGAATTAGTGTACGAGCAGTACTTC.

Comments on this clone: An end of the junction differs from the germline gene, which may be a read error. The genes are TRBV6-6 and TRBJ2-7; 7 bases map to TRBD1. There are 14 residues in the CDR3. The germline CDR1 and CDR2 sequences are MNHNY and SVGAGI (reference sequence). The CDR3 is CASTYRGKFYEQYF. In DNA form, the CDR3 reads TGTGCCAGCACTTACAGGGGCAAGTTCTACGAGCAGTACTTC.

The J gene is TRBJ2-3, the V gene TRBV25-1, with TRBD2 matching over 13 bases. The CDR3 has 16 residues. Trimming cost V 4 bases and J 1 base; bases outside gene matches: 2. Germline V gene lookup returns CDR1 MGHDK and CDR2 SYGVNS. The CDR3 sequence: CASSGGLAGGTDTQYF. The CDR3 DNA reads TGTGCCAGCAGTGGCGGACTAGCGGGAGGCACAGATACGCAGTATTTT. The whole variable domain, filled in from reference TRBV25-1 and TRBJ2-3, reads EADIYQTPRYLVIGTGKKITLECSQTMGHDKMYWYQQDPGMELHLIHYSYGVNSTEKGDLSSESTVSRIRTEHFPLTLESARPSHTSQYLCASSGGLAGGTDTQYFGPGTRLTVL.

CDR3 nucleotides: TGTGCCAGCAGCTTTGACACAGGAGGGGGCTACACCTTC. Protein product: CASSFDTGGGYTF. V is TRBV7-9 and J is TRBJ1-2; a possible D gene is TRBD1 (5 bases). The V gene's germline CDR1 is SEHNR and CDR2 FQNEAQ (reference sequence). With 3 bases removed from V and 8 bases from J, the gap between germline ends came to 13 bases. The CDR3 has 13 residues.

This chain uses TRBV29-1 with TRBJ2-7; 9 bases fit TRBD1. The ends lost 4 bases at V and 5 bases at J; junction bases unmatched: 6. In germline, CDR1 is SQVTM, CDR2 ANQGSEA. The CDR3 has 13 residues. The CDR3 bases are TGCAGCGTTGCCAGGACAGGGGCTAACGAGCAGTACTTC. Protein sequence: CSVARTGANEQYF.

Worth noting for this clone: Germline and junction disagree at one end, which may indicate a read error. J is TRBJ2-4 and V is TRBV29-1; no definite D call. In germline, CDR1 is SQVTM, CDR2 ANQGSEA. This CDR3 has 8 residues. The CDR3 reads CSVEAEAF. The CDR3 nucleotides read TGCAGCGTTGAAGCCGAGGCCTTC.

The chain recombines TRBV30 with TRBJ1-1; D is unclear. The CDR3 has 11 amino acids. V dropped 5 bases and J dropped 2 bases, with 6 bases sitting between them. The germline V gene encodes CDR1 GTSNPN and CDR2 SVGIG (reference sequence). CDR3 protein: CAWGHNTEAFF. The CDR3 DNA follows: TGTGCCTGGGGCCATAACACTGAAGCTTTCTTT. Full variable domain (remainder filled in from reference TRBV30 and TRBJ1-1): SQTIHQWPATLVQPVGSPLSLECTVEGTSNPNLYWYRQAAGRGLQLLFYSVGIGQISSEVPQNLSASRPQDRQFILSSKKLLLSDSGFYLCAWGHNTEAFFGQGTRLTVV.

The chain couples TRBV5-1 to TRBJ2-1; 15 bases agree with TRBD2. V gave up 4 bases and J gave up 6 bases; unmatched junction bases: 5. CDR3 length equals 16 residues. Germline V gene sequence: CDR1 SGHRS, CDR2 YFSETQ. In DNA form, the CDR3 reads TGCGCCAGCAGCGTCGGACTAGCGGGAGGGCCCAATGAGCAGTTCTTC. Translated, it gives CASSVGLAGGPNEQFF.

This clone came up a few times. The CDR3 reads CSVKGQSYGYTF. The CDR3 nucleotides read TGCAGCGTCAAGGGACAGTCCTATGGCTACACCTTC. The chain links TRBV29-1 to TRBJ1-2; 7 bases agree with TRBD1. The CDR3 spans 12 residues. Trimming at V came to 6 bases and at J to 4 bases, leaving 5 bases not matched to a gene. From germline, CDR1 is SQVTM and CDR2 ANQGSEA. Complete variable domain (other parts from reference TRBV29-1 and TRBJ1-2): SAVISQKPSRDICQRGTSLTIQCQVDSQVTMMFWYRQQPGQSLTLIATANQGSEATYESGFVIDKFPISRPNLTFSTLTVSNMSPEDSSIYLCSVKGQSYGYTFGSGTRLTVV.

The chain has TRBV6-6 and TRBJ2-7; D remains unclear. The CDR3 runs 14 residues. Between the trimmed V and J ends, which lost 5 bases and 2 bases, there was a span of 13 bases. Germline V gives CDR1 MNHNY, CDR2 SVGAGI (reference sequence). CDR3 protein: CASSTISRAYEQYF. In DNA, the CDR3 is TGTGCCAGCAGTACAATTTCTAGAGCCTACGAGCAGTACTTC.

The chain links TRBV14 to TRBJ2-7; 8 bases agree with TRBD1. The V segment lost 0 bases and the J segment 12 bases; nucleotides outside the gene matches: 7. Germline V lookup: CDR1 SGHDN, CDR2 FVKESK. The CDR3 loop spans 13 amino acids. Here the CDR3 reads CASSQDLVTGVYF. In DNA form, the CDR3 reads TGTGCCAGCAGCCAAGATCTCGTGACAGGGGTGTACTTC.

About this clone: The same CDR3 is also encoded by other DNA sequences in this sample. V and J are TRBV14 and TRBJ2-3; D is uncertain. The V gene lost 0 bases and the J gene lost 5 bases, with 6 bases spanning the gap. Germline V CDR1 and CDR2: SGHDN, FVKESK. This CDR3 has 13 residues. The CDR3 region has the DNA TGTGCCAGCAGCCAAGATCTCCGAGATACGCAGTATTTT. Protein: CASSQDLRDTQYF.

The chain joins TRBV29-1 to TRBJ2-7; TRBD1 matches 8 bases. CDR1 and CDR2 from the germline V gene are SQVTM and ANQGSEA. Trimming cost V 6 bases and J 3 bases; bases outside gene matches: 7. This CDR3 is built from 13 residues. Here the CDR3 DNA reads TGCAGCGTCACGACAGGGGACCGCTACGAGCAGTACTTC. Its protein is CSVTTGDRYEQYF.

V usage is TRBV27 and J usage is TRBJ2-1, with 8 bases aligning to TRBD1. Germline V gene lookup returns CDR1 MNHEY and CDR2 SMNVEV (reference sequence). The CDR3 runs to 18 residues. The V segment lost 4 bases and the J segment 14 bases; nucleotides outside the gene matches: 25. CDR3 nucleotide sequence: TGTGCCAGCAGTTCGACCCAGGGGGCTTTAGATCGGCTACGATTTGAGTTCTTC. Translating gives CASSSTQGALDRLRFEFF.

The chain uses TRBV5-1 and TRBJ2-1; 9 bases match TRBD2. V lost 6 bases and J lost 7; bases outside the gene matches: 8. CDR3 size: 14 residues. CDR1 is SGHRS, CDR2 YFSETQ, per germline. The CDR3 DNA follows: TGCGCCAGCAAAACAACAACTAGCGGGAATGAGCAGTTCTTC. This encodes CASKTTTSGNEQFF.

This clone was observed a handful of times. V is TRBV10-2 and J is TRBJ1-5, with 9 bases matching TRBD1. Germline CDR1 reads WSHSY; CDR2 reads SAAADI. The length of the CDR3 is 15 residues. The V gene end was trimmed by 3 bases and the J gene end by 9 bases; junction bases not matched to a gene: 9. In nucleotides, the CDR3 is TGCGCCAGCAGTGAACAGGGGGCTGGAATGAGGCCCCAGCATTTT. Amino acids: CASSEQGAGMRPQHF.

The V call is TRBV5-1, the J call TRBJ1-5; D gene ambiguous. CDR1 and CDR2 (germline): SGHRS, YFSETQ. The V end lost 3 bases, the J end lost 5 bases, and 15 bases lay between the germline ends. The length of the CDR3 is 15 residues. For the CDR3, the DNA is TGCGCCAGCAGCTCCCTGAGGGAGCAGGATCAGCCCCAGCATTTT. It encodes CASSSLREQDQPQHF.

V is TRBV18 and J is TRBJ1-2, with unresolved D. Between the trimmed V and J ends, which lost 1 base and 6 bases, there was a span of 12 bases. Germline lookup yields CDR1 KGHSH and CDR2 LQKENI. The CDR3 contains 14 residues. CDR3 sequence: CASSPQVSGHGYTF. The CDR3 DNA is TGTGCCAGCTCACCACAAGTCAGCGGTCATGGCTACACCTTC.

This clone appeared a few times. The rearrangement uses TRBV2 and TRBJ1-1, with 10 bases lining up with TRBD1. From germline, CDR1 is SNHLY and CDR2 FYNNEI. V dropped 6 bases and J dropped 1; count of bases not matched to a gene: 2. This CDR3 region has 14 residues. DNA for the CDR3: TGTGCCAGCAGGCGGGACAGGGGGAACACTGAAGCTTTCTTT. As protein: CASRRDRGNTEAFF.

The chain combines TRBV6-1 with TRBJ2-7, with D perhaps matching TRBD2 (5 bases). The V end was cut by 6 bases, the J end by 3 bases, with 15 bases between. Looked up from germline, CDR1 is MNHNS and CDR2 is SASEGT. The CDR3 totals 14 residues. CDR3 sequence: CASRTGSPLYEQYF. The CDR3, as DNA: TGTGCCAGCAGAACGGGATCACCCCTCTACGAGCAGTACTTC.

The CDR3 is CASSSRGGVGARNGYTF. The DNA of the CDR3 is TGTGCCAGCAGCTCCCGCGGGGGGGTGGGGGCTCGAAATGGCTACACCTTC. This chain links TRBV7-9 with TRBJ1-2, with D tentatively TRBD1 (6 bases). The CDR3 sequence is 17 residues long. Trimming left V 4 bases short and J 6 bases short, with 24 bases between. Germline CDR1 SEHNR, CDR2 FQNEAQ (reference sequence).

The chain couples TRBV30 to TRBJ1-2; perhaps TRBD1 as D (6 bases). The ends were cut back, 8 bases at V and 0 bases at J, with 22 bases in the middle. The CDR3 contains 16 residues. Germline V gene sequence: CDR1 GTSNPN, CDR2 SVGIG (reference sequence). As DNA, the CDR3 is TGTGCCCGGGACATAATTAAGGGCTCCCCTAACTATGGCTACACCTTC. As protein: CARDIIKGSPNYGYTF.

The V and J genes are TRBV7-9 and TRBJ1-1; D gene uncertain. The germline gives CDR1 SEHNR, CDR2 FQNEAQ (reference sequence). Trimming shortened V by 1 base and J by 5 bases, and 14 bases separated the two germline ends. The CDR3 length is 15 residues. CDR3 DNA sequence: TGTGCCAGCAGCTTAGTCGGTCCGGGGAATACTGAAGCTTTCTTT. It is translated as CASSLVGPGNTEAFF.